The subject of this entry is one T cell receptor beta chain. The naive CD8 subset, CD45RO-negative cells positively selected for CCR7, excluded terminally differentiated effector memory CD45RA+ cells. The data originate from a study of shared clonotypes between healthy human individuals. Here immunoSEQ multiplex PCR was the method, and the copy in TCRdb shows in-frame clones only, minus some. Among about 800,000 clones listed, approximately 97% were seen once. V was clipped by 2 bases and J by 2 bases; unmatched bases: 10. This CDR3 contains 16 residues. Germline-derived CDR1 and CDR2 are SGHRS and YFSETQ.

The sequenced sample was naive CD8+ T cells sorted from blood. This sequence joins TRBV5-1 and TRBJ2-7, with 7 bases that match TRBD2. The TCR originated in a man aged 25 to 40 in good health. CDR3 DNA sequence: TGCGCCAGCAGCTTCCCCCTCGGGGGAGGGACCTACGAGCAGTACTTC. Its protein is CASSFPLGGGTYEQYF.